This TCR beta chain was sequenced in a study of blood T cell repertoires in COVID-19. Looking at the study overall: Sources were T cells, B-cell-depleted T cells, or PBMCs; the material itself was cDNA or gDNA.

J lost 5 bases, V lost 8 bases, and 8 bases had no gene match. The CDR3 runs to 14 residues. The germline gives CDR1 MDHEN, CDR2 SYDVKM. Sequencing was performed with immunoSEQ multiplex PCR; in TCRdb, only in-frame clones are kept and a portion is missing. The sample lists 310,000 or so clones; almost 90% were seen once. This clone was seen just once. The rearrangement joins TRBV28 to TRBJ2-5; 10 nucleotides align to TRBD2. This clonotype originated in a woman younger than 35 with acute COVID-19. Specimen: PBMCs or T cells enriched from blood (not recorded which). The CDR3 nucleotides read TGTGCCAGCTCGTTAGCGGGAGGAGATGAGACCCAGTACTTC. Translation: CASSLAGGDETQYF.